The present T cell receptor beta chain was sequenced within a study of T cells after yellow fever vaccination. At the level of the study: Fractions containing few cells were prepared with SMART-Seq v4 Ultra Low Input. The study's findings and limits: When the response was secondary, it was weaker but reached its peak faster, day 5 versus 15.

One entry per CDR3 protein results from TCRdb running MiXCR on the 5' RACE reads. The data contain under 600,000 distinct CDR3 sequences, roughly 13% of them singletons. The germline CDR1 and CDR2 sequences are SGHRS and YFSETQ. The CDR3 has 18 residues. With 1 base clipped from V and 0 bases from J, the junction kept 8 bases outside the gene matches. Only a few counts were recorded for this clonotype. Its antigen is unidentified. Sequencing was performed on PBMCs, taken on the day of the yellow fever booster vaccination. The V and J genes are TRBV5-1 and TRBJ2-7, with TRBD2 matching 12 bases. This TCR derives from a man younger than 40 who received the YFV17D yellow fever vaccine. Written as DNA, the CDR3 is TGCGCCAGCAGCTTGCTGGGACTAGCGGGCTTAAGCTCCTACGAGCAGTACTTC. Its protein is CASSLLGLAGLSSYEQYF. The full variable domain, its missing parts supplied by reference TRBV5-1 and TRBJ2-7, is KAGVTQTPRYLIKTRGQQVTLSCSPISGHRSVSWYQQTPGQGLQFLFEYFSETQRNKGNFPGRFSGRQFSNSRSEMNVSTLELGDSALYLCASSLLGLAGLSSYEQYFGPGTRLTVT.